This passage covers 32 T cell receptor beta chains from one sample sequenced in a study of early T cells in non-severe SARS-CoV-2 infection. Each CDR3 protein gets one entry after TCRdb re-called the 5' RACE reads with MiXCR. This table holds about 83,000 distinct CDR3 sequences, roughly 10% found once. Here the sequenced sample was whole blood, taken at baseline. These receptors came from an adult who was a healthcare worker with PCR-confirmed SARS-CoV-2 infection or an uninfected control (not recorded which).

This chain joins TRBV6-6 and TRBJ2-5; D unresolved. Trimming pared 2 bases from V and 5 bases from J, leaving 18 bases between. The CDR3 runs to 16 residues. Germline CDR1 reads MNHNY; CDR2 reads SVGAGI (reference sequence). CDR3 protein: CASSYRTTRRSETQYF. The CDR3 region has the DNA TGTGCCAGCAGTTACCGGACGACCCGAAGGAGCGAGACCCAGTACTTC.

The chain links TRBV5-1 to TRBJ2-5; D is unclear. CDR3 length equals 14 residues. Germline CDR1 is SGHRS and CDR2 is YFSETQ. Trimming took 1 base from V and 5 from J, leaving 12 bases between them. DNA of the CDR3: TGCGCCAGCAGCTTGCCGGCGGCGGTGGAGACCCAGTACTTC. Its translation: CASSLPAAVETQYF.

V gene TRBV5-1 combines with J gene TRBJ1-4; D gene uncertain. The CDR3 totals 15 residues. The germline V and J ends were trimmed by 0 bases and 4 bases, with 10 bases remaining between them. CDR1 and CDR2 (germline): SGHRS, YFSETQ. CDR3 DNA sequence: TGCGCCAGCAGCTTGGAGCCCGCTATTAATGAAAAACTGTTTTTT. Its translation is CASSLEPAINEKLFF.

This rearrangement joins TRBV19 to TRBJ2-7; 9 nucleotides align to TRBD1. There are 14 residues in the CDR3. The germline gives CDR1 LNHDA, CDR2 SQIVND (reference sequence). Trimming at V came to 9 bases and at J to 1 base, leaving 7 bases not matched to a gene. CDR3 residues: CASSHRGHSYEQYF. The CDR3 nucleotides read TGTGCCAGCAGTCACAGGGGGCATTCCTACGAGCAGTACTTC.

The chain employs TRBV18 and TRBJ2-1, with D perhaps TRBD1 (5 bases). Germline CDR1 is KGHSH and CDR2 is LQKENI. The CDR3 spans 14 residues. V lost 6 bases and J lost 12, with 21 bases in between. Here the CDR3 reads CASSGRAPPGAQFF. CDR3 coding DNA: TGTGCCAGCTCGGGAAGGGCCCCTCCTGGGGCGCAGTTCTTC.

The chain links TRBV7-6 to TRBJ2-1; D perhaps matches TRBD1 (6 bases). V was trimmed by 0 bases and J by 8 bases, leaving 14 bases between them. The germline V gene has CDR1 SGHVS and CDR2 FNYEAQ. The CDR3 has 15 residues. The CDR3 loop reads CASSLAGASFDEQFF. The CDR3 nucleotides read TGTGCCAGCAGCTTAGCGGGGGCTAGTTTCGATGAGCAGTTCTTC. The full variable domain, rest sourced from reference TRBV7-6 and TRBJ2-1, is GAGVSQSPRYKVTKRGQDVALRCDPISGHVSLYWYRQALGQGPEFLTYFNYEAQQDKSGLPNDRFSAERPEGSISTLTIQRTEQRDSAMYRCASSLAGASFDEQFFGPGTRLTVL.

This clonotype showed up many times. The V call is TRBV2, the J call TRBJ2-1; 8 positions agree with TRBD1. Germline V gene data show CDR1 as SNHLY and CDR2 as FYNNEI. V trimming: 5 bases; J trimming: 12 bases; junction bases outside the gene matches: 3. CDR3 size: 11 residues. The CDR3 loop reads CASSRDRRQFF. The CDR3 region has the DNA TGTGCCAGCAGTCGGGACAGGCGGCAGTTCTTC.

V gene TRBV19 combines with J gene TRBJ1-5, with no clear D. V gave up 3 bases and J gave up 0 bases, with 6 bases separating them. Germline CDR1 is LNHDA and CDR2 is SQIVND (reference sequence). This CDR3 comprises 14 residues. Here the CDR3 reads CASSIKVSNQPQHF. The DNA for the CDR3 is TGTGCCAGTAGTATCAAGGTTAGCAATCAGCCCCAGCATTTT.

CDR3 DNA: TGTGCCAGCTCCCCATTCGGGACAGGGGATACCACTGAAGCTTTCTTT. Protein product: CASSPFGTGDTTEAFF. The V gene is TRBV18, the J gene TRBJ1-1; 10 nucleotides agree with TRBD1. The CDR3 is 16 residues long. Germline CDR1 KGHSH, CDR2 LQKENI. V trimming: 6 bases; J trimming: 4 bases; junction bases outside the gene matches: 11. The full variable domain, completed using reference TRBV18 and TRBJ1-1, is NAGVMQNPRHLVRRRGQEARLRCSPMKGHSHVYWYRQLPEEGLKFMVYLQKENIIDESGMPKERFSAEFPKEGPSILRIQQVVRGDSAAYFCASSPFGTGDTTEAFFGQGTRLTVV.

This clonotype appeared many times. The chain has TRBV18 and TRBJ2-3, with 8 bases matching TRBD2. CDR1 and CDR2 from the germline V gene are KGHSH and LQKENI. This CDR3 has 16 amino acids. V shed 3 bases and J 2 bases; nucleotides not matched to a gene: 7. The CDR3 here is CASSPGLGGTTDTQYF. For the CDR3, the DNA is TGTGCCAGCTCACCGGGACTAGGAGGGACCACAGATACGCAGTATTTT.

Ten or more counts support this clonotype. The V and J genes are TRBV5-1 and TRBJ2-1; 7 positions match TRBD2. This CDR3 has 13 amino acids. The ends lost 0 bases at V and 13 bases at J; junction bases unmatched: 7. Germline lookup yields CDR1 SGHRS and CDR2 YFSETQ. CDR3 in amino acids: CASSLGPGLPQFF. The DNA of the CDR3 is TGCGCCAGCAGCTTGGGGCCGGGACTACCTCAGTTCTTC.

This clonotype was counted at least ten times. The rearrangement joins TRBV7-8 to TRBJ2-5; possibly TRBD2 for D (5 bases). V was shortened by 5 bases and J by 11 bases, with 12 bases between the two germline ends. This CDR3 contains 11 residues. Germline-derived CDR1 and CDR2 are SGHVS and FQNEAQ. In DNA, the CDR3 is TGTGCCAGCAGCCCCGCTGGCGGGCAGTACTTC. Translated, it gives CASSPAGGQYF.

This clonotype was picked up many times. The CDR3 DNA sequence: TGTGCCTGGAGTGTACTAGGGAATCACGGCTACACCTTC. Amino acids: CAWSVLGNHGYTF. This chain joins TRBV30 and TRBJ1-2, with D hard to call. This CDR3 comprises 13 residues. The ends were cut back, 0 bases at V and 8 bases at J, with 13 bases in the middle. Looked up from germline, CDR1 is GTSNPN and CDR2 is SVGIG (reference sequence).

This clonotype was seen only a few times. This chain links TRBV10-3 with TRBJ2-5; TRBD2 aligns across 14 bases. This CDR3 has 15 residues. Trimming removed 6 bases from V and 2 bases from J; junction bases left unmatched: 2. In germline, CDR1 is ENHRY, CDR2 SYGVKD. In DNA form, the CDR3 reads TGTGCCATCAGAGGGACTAGCGGGAGACAAGAGACCCAGTACTTC. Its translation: CAIRGTSGRQETQYF.

The CDR3 DNA follows: TGTGCCAGCACCTTGGGCGGGAGGGTATACAATGAGCAGTTCTTC. It translates to CASTLGGRVYNEQFF. This chain uses TRBV28 with TRBJ2-1; 9 bases line up with TRBD2. The CDR3 runs to 15 residues. Germline V gives CDR1 MDHEN, CDR2 SYDVKM. After removal of 7 bases from V and 4 bases from J, the junction contained 8 bases not matched to a gene.

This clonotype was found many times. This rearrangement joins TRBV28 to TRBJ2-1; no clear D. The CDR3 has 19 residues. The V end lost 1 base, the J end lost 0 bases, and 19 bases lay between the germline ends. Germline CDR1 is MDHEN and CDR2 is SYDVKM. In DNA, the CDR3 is TGTGCCAGCAGTTTATTTAAAACAGCTCTCACACGCTCCTACAATGAGCAGTTCTTC. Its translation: CASSLFKTALTRSYNEQFF.

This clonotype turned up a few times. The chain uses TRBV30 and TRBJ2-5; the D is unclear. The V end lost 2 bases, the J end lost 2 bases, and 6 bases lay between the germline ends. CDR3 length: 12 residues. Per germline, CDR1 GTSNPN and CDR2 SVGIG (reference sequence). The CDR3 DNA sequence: TGTGCCTGGAGTCCAGAGCAAGAGACCCAGTACTTC. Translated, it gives CAWSPEQETQYF.

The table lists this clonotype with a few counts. The CDR3 DNA sequence: TGTGCCAGCAGCAGAAGTCCCAGGGGTGAGACCCAGTACTTC. Translation gives CASSRSPRGETQYF. This rearrangement joins TRBV7-8 to TRBJ2-5; possible D gene TRBD1, 6 bases. V was cut by 5 bases and J by 5 bases, with 15 bases left in between. Germline CDR1 and CDR2: SGHVS and FQNEAQ. The CDR3 runs 14 residues.

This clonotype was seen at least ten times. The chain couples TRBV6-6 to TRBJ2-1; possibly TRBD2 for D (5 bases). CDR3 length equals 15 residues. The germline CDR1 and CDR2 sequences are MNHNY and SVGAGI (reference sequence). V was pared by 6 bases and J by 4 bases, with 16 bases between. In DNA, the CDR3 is TGTGCCAGCAGCTCCAGCAGCGGCCAATACAATGAGCAGTTCTTC. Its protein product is CASSSSSGQYNEQFF.

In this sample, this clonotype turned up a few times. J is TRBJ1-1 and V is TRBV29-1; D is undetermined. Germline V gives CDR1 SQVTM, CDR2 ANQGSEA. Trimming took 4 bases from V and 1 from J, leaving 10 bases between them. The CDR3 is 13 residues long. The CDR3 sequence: CSVVVQQNTEAFF. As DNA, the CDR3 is TGCAGCGTTGTCGTCCAGCAGAACACTGAAGCTTTCTTT.

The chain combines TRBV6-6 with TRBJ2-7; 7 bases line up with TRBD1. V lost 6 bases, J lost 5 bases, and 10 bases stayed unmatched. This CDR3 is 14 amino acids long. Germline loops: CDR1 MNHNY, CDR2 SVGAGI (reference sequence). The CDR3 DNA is TGTGCCAGCAGCGGGCCACAGGGGATCGACGAGCAGTACTTC. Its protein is CASSGPQGIDEQYF.

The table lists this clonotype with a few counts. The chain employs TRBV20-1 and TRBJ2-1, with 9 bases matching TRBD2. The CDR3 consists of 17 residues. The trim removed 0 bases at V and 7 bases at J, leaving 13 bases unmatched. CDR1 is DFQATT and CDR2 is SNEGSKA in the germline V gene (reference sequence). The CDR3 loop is CSARDNVLAGTGNEQFF. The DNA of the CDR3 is TGCAGTGCTAGAGATAACGTGCTAGCGGGAACGGGGAATGAGCAGTTCTTC.

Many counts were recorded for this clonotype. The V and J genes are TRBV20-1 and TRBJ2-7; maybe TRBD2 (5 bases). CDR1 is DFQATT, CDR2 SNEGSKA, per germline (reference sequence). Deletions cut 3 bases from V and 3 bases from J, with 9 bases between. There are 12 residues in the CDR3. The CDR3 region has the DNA TGCAGTGCTAGCGGGAACTACTACGAGCAGTACTTC. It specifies CSASGNYYEQYF.

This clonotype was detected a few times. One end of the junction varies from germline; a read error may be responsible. The DNA for the CDR3 is TGCGCCAGCAGCCAAGAGGCGGCTAGCGGGATCAATGAGCAGCTCTTC. This gives the protein CASSQEAASGINEQLF. This chain joins TRBV4-1 and TRBJ2-1; 9 nucleotides agree with TRBD2. The CDR3 is made up of 16 amino acids. CDR1 is MGHRA and CDR2 is YSYEKL in the germline V gene.

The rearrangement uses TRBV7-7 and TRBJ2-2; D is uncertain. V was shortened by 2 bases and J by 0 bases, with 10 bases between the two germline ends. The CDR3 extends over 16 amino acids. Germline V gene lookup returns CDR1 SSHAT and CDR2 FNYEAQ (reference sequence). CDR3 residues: CASSLSGVSNTGELFF. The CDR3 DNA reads TGTGCCAGCAGCTTAAGTGGGGTCTCGAACACCGGGGAGCTGTTTTTT.

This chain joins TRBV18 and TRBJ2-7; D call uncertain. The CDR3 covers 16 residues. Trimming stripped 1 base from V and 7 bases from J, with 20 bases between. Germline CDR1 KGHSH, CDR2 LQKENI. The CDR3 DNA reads TGTGCCAGCTCACCACGGGCGGAGATGGGCCAAGGGGAGCAGTACTTC. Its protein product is CASSPRAEMGQGEQYF.

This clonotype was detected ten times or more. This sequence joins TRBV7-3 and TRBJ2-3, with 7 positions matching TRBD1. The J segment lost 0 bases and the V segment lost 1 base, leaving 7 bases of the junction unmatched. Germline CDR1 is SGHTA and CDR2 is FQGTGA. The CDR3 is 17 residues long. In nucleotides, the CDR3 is TGTGCCAGCAGCTTAATTCCGGGACAGCTTAGCACAGATACGCAGTATTTT. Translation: CASSLIPGQLSTDTQYF.

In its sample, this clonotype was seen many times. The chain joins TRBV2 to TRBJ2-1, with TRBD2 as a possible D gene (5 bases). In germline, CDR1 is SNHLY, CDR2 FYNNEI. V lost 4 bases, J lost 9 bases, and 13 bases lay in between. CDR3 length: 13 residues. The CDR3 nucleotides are TGTGCCAGCAGTGGGGAACTAGTTTCTGAGCAGTTCTTC. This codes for CASSGELVSEQFF.

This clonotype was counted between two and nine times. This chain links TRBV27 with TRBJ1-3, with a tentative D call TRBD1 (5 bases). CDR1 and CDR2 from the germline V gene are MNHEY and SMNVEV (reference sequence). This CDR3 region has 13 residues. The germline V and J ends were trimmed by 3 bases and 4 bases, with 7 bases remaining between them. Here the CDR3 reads CASSFNRGNTIYF. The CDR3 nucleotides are TGTGCCAGCAGTTTTAACAGGGGAAACACCATATATTTT.

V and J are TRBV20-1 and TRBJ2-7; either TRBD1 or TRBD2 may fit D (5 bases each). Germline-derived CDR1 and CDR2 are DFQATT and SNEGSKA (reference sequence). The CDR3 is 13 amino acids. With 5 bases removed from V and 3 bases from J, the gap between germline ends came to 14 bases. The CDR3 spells CSASSPGSYEQYF. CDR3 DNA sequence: TGCAGTGCTTCTTCGCCAGGGAGCTACGAGCAGTACTTC.

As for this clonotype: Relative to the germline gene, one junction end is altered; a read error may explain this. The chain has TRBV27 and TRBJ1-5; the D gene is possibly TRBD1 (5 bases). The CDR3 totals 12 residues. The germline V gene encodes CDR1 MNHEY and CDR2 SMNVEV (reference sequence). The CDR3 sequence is CPGGASNQPQHF. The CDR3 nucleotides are TGCCCGGGAGGGGCTAGCAATCAGCCCCAGCATTTT.

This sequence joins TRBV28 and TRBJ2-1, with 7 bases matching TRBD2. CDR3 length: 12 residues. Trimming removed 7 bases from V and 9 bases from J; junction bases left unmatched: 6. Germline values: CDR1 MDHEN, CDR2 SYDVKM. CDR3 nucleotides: TGTGCCAGCACCAGGACTAGTAGTGAGCAGTTCTTC. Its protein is CASTRTSSEQFF.